This entry describes one TCR beta chain. What it binds is not known. Trimming stripped 2 bases from V and 3 bases from J, with 14 bases between. The CDR3 covers 15 residues. CDR1 is MNHEY and CDR2 is SVGAGI in the germline V gene. Both 60 Vbeta primers and 13 Jbeta primers went into the PCR. The repertoire was sequenced with immunoSEQ multiplex PCR; TCRdb's copy has only in-frame clones and lacks some. The sample yields about 130,000 clones, 81% seen once. This entry belongs to a study of cytomegalovirus exposure and HLA in healthy donors. Study observations and caveats: The Asian-associated ancestry cluster reportedly had fewer N-insertions than the approximately 700-donor mean in a later analysis. A previous analysis found most TCR beta V segments productive roughly 90% or roughly 30% of the time.

This clonotype was obtained from a young man in good health and CMV-seronegative. The sequenced sample consisted of PBMCs. V usage is TRBV6-5 and J usage is TRBJ2-7; weak D call: TRBD1 (6 bases). CDR3 in DNA: TGTGCCAGCAGTTACCAGGGCGGACAGCTCTACGAGCAGTACTTC. The encoded protein is CASSYQGGQLYEQYF.